The 3 T cell receptor beta chains presented below share a single source sample, sequenced in a study of blood T cell repertoires in COVID-19. Only in-frame clones appear in the TCRdb table, and some are missing; sequencing was by immunoSEQ multiplex PCR. The sample records around 190,000 clones, roughly 80% being singletons. The material sequenced was peripheral blood. The receptors stem from an older woman with COVID-19, enrolled during active disease.

The chain joins TRBV24-1 to TRBJ1-2; weak D call: TRBD1 (6 bases). V was pared by 0 bases and J by 2 bases, with 9 bases between. CDR1 and CDR2 (germline): KGHDR, SFDVKD. The length of the CDR3 is 15 residues. The CDR3 DNA sequence: TGTGCCACCAGTGATTTGCCCACAGGGAACTATGGCTACACCTTC. Protein: CATSDLPTGNYGYTF.

This clone was seen a single time. The CDR3 nucleotides read TGTGCCAGCAGATTTAGCGGGAACTACGAGCAGTACTTC. Residues: CASRFSGNYEQYF. V gene TRBV27 combines with J gene TRBJ2-7; 8 nucleotides line up with TRBD2. Unmatched junction bases numbered 4, after V lost 6 bases and J lost 3 bases. CDR1 and CDR2 (germline): MNHEY, SMNVEV (reference sequence). This CDR3 contains 13 residues.

V is TRBV29-1 and J is TRBJ1-1, with TRBD1 identical over 8 bases. V lost 6 bases and J lost 3; bases outside the gene matches: 6. The length of the CDR3 is 13 residues. The germline gives CDR1 SQVTM, CDR2 ANQGSEA. The CDR3 here is CSVEGQADTEAFF. DNA of the CDR3: TGCAGCGTGGAGGGACAGGCCGACACTGAAGCTTTCTTT.